Shown below are 12 T cell receptor beta chains from a single sample sequenced in a study of T cell clonotyping in hematopoietic cell transplantation. The repertoire was sequenced with immunoSEQ multiplex PCR; TCRdb's copy has only in-frame clones and lacks some. The table records 60,000 to 75,000 clones, around 94% of them present only once. Source material: peripheral blood mononuclear cells. The receptors derive from a man aged 50-59 years in good health. Some clones in this sample may be carry-over from other donors' samples.

The chain joins TRBV7-9 to TRBJ1-3; D is ambiguous. The germline V and J ends were trimmed by 5 bases and 4 bases, with 12 bases remaining between them. Germline assignment: CDR1 SEHNR and CDR2 FQNEAQ (reference sequence). The CDR3 length is 14 residues. The chain's CDR3 is CASSPQGGGNTIYF. The CDR3, as DNA: TGTGCCAGCAGCCCGCAAGGCGGGGGAAACACCATATATTTT.

The chain combines TRBV6-5 with TRBJ2-3, with TRBD2 matching 7 bases. This CDR3 contains 16 residues. V lost 0 bases, J lost 3 bases, and 6 bases stayed unmatched. Germline V gene lookup returns CDR1 MNHEY and CDR2 SVGAGI. This CDR3 is CASSYSGGGGTDTQYF. CDR3 bases: TGTGCCAGCAGTTACTCGGGCGGCGGGGGAACAGATACGCAGTATTTT.

This rearrangement joins TRBV19 to TRBJ1-5, with unresolved D. Germline CDR1 reads LNHDA; CDR2 reads SQIVND (reference sequence). The CDR3 is 12 amino acids. Trimming took off 3 bases at V and 5 bases at J, with 5 bases between the two ends. This chain's CDR3 is CASSIGDQPQHF. Written as DNA, the CDR3 is TGTGCCAGTAGTATCGGGGATCAGCCCCAGCATTTT. The variable domain in full, with the rest retrieved from reference TRBV19 and TRBJ1-5, is DGGITQSPKYLFRKEGQNVTLSCEQNLNHDAMYWYRQDPGQGLRLIYYSQIVNDFQKGDIAEGYSVSREKKESFPLTVTSAQKNPTAFYLCASSIGDQPQHFGDGTRLSIL.

V is TRBV30 and J is TRBJ2-1, with D possibly matching TRBD2 (6 bases). Per germline, CDR1 GTSNPN and CDR2 SVGIG (reference sequence). Trimming took 0 bases from V and 2 from J, leaving 11 bases between them. The CDR3 spans 15 residues. CDR3 protein: CAWSVASGAYNEQFF. CDR3 nucleotides: TGTGCCTGGAGTGTGGCGTCGGGAGCCTACAATGAGCAGTTCTTC.

The chain joins TRBV14 to TRBJ2-5, with TRBD2 identical over 11 bases. Germline values: CDR1 SGHDN, CDR2 FVKESK. The ends lost 4 bases at V and 1 base at J; junction bases unmatched: 2. The CDR3 length is 15 residues. This CDR3 reads CASSLLAGGQETQYF. CDR3 sequence (DNA): TGTGCCAGCAGCCTCCTAGCGGGAGGCCAAGAGACCCAGTACTTC. Full variable domain (outside the CDR3, taken from reference TRBV14 and TRBJ2-5): EAGVTQFPSHSVIEKGQTVTLRCDPISGHDNLYWYRRVMGKEIKFLLHFVKESKQDESGMPNNRFLAERTGGTYSTLKVQPAELEDSGVYFCASSLLAGGQETQYFGPGTRLLVL.

The CDR3: CASSYGQLNTEAFF. CDR3 bases: TGTGCCAGCAGTTACGGACAGCTGAACACTGAAGCTTTCTTT. V and J are TRBV6-5 and TRBJ1-1, with D perhaps TRBD1 (6 bases). V was pared by 2 bases and J by 0 bases, with 7 bases between. Germline CDR1 is MNHEY and CDR2 is SVGAGI. There are 14 residues in the CDR3.

In this sample, this clone turned up once. CDR3 residues: CASSVGGTGSYQPQHF. CDR3 sequence (DNA): TGTGCCAGCAGTGTAGGAGGGACAGGATCCTATCAGCCCCAGCATTTT. The chain joins TRBV6-1 to TRBJ1-5; 8 positions match TRBD1. The CDR3 consists of 16 residues. CDR1 and CDR2 from the germline V gene are MNHNS and SASEGT. After removal of 4 bases from V and 5 bases from J, the junction contained 10 bases not matched to a gene.

CDR3 loop: CATDAPNYGYTF. CDR3 DNA: TGTGCCACCGACGCGCCTAACTATGGCTACACCTTC. The genes are TRBV28 and TRBJ1-2; no clear D gene. Germline V gene data show CDR1 as MDHEN and CDR2 as SYDVKM. The CDR3 is 12 amino acids. V was trimmed by 10 bases and J by 0 bases, leaving 9 bases between them.

This chain uses TRBV29-1 with TRBJ2-3; 8 bases are a match to TRBD2. CDR1 is SQVTM, CDR2 ANQGSEA, per germline. CDR3 length equals 14 residues. With 5 bases clipped from V and 2 bases from J, the junction kept 6 bases outside the gene matches. The CDR3 region is CSVPRGAPTDTQYF. The CDR3 DNA is TGCAGCGTTCCGCGGGGGGCTCCCACAGATACGCAGTATTTT.

The rearrangement joins TRBV5-1 to TRBJ2-2; 11 nucleotides agree with TRBD2. J gave up 5 bases and V 0 bases, and 9 bases lay outside the gene matches. The CDR3 consists of 18 residues. CDR1 is SGHRS, CDR2 YFSETQ, per germline. In DNA, the CDR3 is TGCGCCAGCAGCTTGGGGATTACTAGCGGGAGAGGTACCGGGGAGCTGTTTTTT. Its protein product is CASSLGITSGRGTGELFF.

This clone was picked up one time. Written as DNA, the CDR3 is TGTGCCAGCAGTTTGGGTACCAGGGTTGAAAAACTGTTTTTT. Translated, it gives CASSLGTRVEKLFF. The V and J genes are TRBV28 and TRBJ1-4, with D possibly being TRBD1 (5 bases). Germline V lookup: CDR1 MDHEN, CDR2 SYDVKM. Trimming removed 3 bases at V and 7 bases at J, with 12 bases between. The CDR3 contains 14 residues.

V gene TRBV5-4 combines with J gene TRBJ2-7; tentative D call: TRBD1 (5 bases). CDR3 size: 16 residues. V lost 0 bases and J lost 3, with 16 bases in between. Germline V gene lookup returns CDR1 SGHNT and CDR2 YYREEE (reference sequence). DNA for the CDR3: TGTGCCAGCAGCTTGGAGGGGATGGGGCTTAACTACGAGCAGTACTTC. It yields the protein CASSLEGMGLNYEQYF. The whole variable domain, filled in from reference TRBV5-4 and TRBJ2-7, reads ETGVTQSPTHLIKTRGQQVTLRCSSQSGHNTVSWYQQALGQGPQFIFQYYREEENGRGNFPPRFSGLQFPNYSSELNVNALELDDSALYLCASSLEGMGLNYEQYFGPGTRLTVT.